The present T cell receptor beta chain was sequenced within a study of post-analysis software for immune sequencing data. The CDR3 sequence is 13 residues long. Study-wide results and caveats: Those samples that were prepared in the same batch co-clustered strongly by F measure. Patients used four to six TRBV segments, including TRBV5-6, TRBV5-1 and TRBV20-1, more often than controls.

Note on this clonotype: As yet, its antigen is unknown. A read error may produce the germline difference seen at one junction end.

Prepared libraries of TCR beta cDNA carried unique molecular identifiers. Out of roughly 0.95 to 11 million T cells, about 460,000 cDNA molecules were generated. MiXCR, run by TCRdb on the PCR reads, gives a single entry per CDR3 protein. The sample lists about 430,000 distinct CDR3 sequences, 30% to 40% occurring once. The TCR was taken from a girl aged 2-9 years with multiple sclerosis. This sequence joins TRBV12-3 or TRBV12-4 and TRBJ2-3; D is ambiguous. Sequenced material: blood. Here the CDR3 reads CAIQRESPDTEYF. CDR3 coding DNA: TGTGCCATCCAGAGAGAGAGCCCCGATACGGAGTATTTT.